This T cell receptor beta chain derives from a study of blood T cell repertoires in COVID-19. Overall study: Researchers got acute and convalescent COVID-19 samples from the United States, Italy and Spain. From T cells, B-cell-depleted T cells, or PBMCs came the material, which was cDNA or gDNA.

By share, this clone counts as medium-sized. The CDR3 runs 15 residues. J gave up 4 bases and V 3 bases, and 9 bases lay outside the gene matches. CDR1 and CDR2 from the germline V gene are MGHDK and SYGVNS. How the authors handled the data: Amplifying reference gene primers gave estimates of nucleated cell counts. TCRdb's table, derived via immunoSEQ multiplex PCR, lists solely in-frame clones and lacks some. That table is the source of V, J and clone size, and D and trimming were worked out from the DNA. The data hold roughly 230,000 clones, with around 90% observed a single time. The chain is built from TRBV25-1 and TRBJ2-7; 7 bases are a match to TRBD1. This TCR derives from a human donor in a cohort sampled during active COVID-19. The sample comprised peripheral blood. The CDR3 DNA follows: TGTGCCAGCAGTGAGGGGCAGGGGGTCGTATACGAGCAGTACTTC. Residues: CASSEGQGVVYEQYF.